This T cell receptor (beta chain) is drawn from a study of shared clonotypes between healthy human individuals. The repertoire was sequenced with immunoSEQ multiplex PCR; TCRdb's copy has only in-frame clones and lacks some. The sample has roughly 2.5 million clones; just over 90% are singletons. From germline, CDR1 is SEHNR and CDR2 FQNEAQ (reference sequence). Deletions cut 3 bases from V and 0 bases from J, with 9 bases between. CDR3 size: 15 residues. The sequence was obtained from a man between 18 and 29 years old in good health. The sequenced sample consisted of naive CD4+ T cells sorted from blood. Subset here: CD45RA+ positively selected. The rearrangement joins TRBV7-9 to TRBJ1-3, with a tentative D call TRBD1 (5 bases). The chain's CDR3 is CASSFGDPSGNTIYF. In nucleotides, the CDR3 is TGTGCCAGCAGCTTCGGGGACCCCTCTGGAAACACCATATATTTT. Looking up the rest from reference TRBV7-9 and TRBJ1-3 gives the full variable domain: DTGVSQNPRHKITKRGQNVTFRCDPISEHNRLYWYRQTLGQGPEFLTYFQNEAQLEKSRLLSDRFSAERPKGSFSTLEIQRTEQGDSAMYLCASSFGDPSGNTIYFGEGSWLTVV.